These 30 T cell receptor beta chains share one sample of origin, sequenced in a study of patients and donors after allogeneic stem cell transplantation. Each CDR3 protein gets one entry after TCRdb re-called the RT-PCR reads with MiXCR. The sample has 100,000 to 120,000 distinct CDR3 sequences, about a third seen once. Sequencing was carried out using blood, either unsorted or a sorted T cell fraction (not recorded which). These receptor sequences come from a human donor who was either an allogeneic HSCT recipient or a stem cell or donor lymphocyte infusion donor (not recorded which). It is not recorded whose cells these are; they may come from a transplant donor.

The table lists this clonotype with a few counts. Here the CDR3 reads CASSLYTNSNQPQHF. CDR3 nucleotide sequence: TGTGCCAGCAGTTTATACACTAATAGCAATCAGCCCCAGCATTTT. The chain carries TRBV27 and TRBJ1-5; D remains unclear. Germline V CDR1 and CDR2: MNHEY, SMNVEV (reference sequence). V was trimmed by 1 base and J by 0 bases, leaving 7 bases between them. CDR3 length: 15 amino acids.

This chain joins TRBV28 and TRBJ1-1; maybe TRBD1 (5 bases). The ends were cut back, 11 bases at V and 0 bases at J, with 13 bases in the middle. This CDR3 region has 13 residues. Looked up from germline, CDR1 is MDHEN and CDR2 is SYDVKM. CDR3 in DNA: TGTGCCGGTAAAGGACATCTGAACACTGAAGCTTTCTTT. This codes for CAGKGHLNTEAFF.

The chain employs TRBV4-1 and TRBJ1-3; D uncertain. CDR3 length: 13 amino acids. The V end was cut by 4 bases, the J end by 6 bases, with 10 bases between. CDR1 MGHRA and CDR2 YSYEKL come from the germline V gene. CDR3 DNA sequence: TGCGCCAGCAGCCTAGAAGGACTAAACACCATATATTTT. Amino acids: CASSLEGLNTIYF.

Only a few counts were recorded for this clonotype. V and J are TRBV5-1 and TRBJ2-5; possible D gene TRBD1, 6 bases. Trimming shortened V by 4 bases and J by 2 bases, and 15 bases separated the two germline ends. The CDR3 sequence is 15 residues long. Germline V gives CDR1 SGHRS, CDR2 YFSETQ. CDR3 sequence reads: CASSLHPGQQETQYF. As DNA, the CDR3 is TGCGCCAGCAGCCTCCATCCGGGACAACAAGAGACCCAGTACTTC. The variable domain in full, completed from reference TRBV5-1 and TRBJ2-5, reads KAGVTQTPRYLIKTRGQQVTLSCSPISGHRSVSWYQQTPGQGLQFLFEYFSETQRNKGNFPGRFSGRQFSNSRSEMNVSTLELGDSALYLCASSLHPGQQETQYFGPGTRLLVL.

This clonotype turned up a few times. The genes are TRBV20-1 and TRBJ1-2; D unresolved. This CDR3 region has 15 residues. The ends were cut back, 1 base at V and 8 bases at J, with 20 bases in the middle. Germline-derived CDR1 and CDR2 are DFQATT and SNEGSKA (reference sequence). CDR3 in DNA: TGCAGTGCTAGAGCCCCCCCAGCCAAACTGGTCGGCTACACCTTC. As protein: CSARAPPAKLVGYTF.

This clonotype was seen a handful of times. The J gene is TRBJ1-1, the V gene TRBV6-1, with a weak D call TRBD1 (6 bases). This CDR3 is built from 10 residues. V lost 7 bases to trimming and J lost 11 bases, with 11 bases between them. Germline CDR1 reads MNHNS; CDR2 reads SASEGT. This chain's CDR3 is CASNQGGAFF. The CDR3 DNA reads as TGTGCCAGCAACCAAGGGGGGGCTTTCTTT.

The table lists this clonotype with a count of one. This sequence joins TRBV27 and TRBJ2-1; D possibly corresponds to TRBD2 (5 bases). The length of the CDR3 is 16 residues. The germline CDR1 and CDR2 sequences are MNHEY and SMNVEV (reference sequence). V lost 5 bases and J lost 0, with 14 bases in between. CDR3 bases: TGTGCCAGCAGTGCCTTCGGGATCAGCTCCTACAATGAGCAGTTCTTC. Amino acid sequence: CASSAFGISSYNEQFF.

The rearrangement joins TRBV20-1 to TRBJ1-1, with D perhaps matching TRBD1 (5 bases). In germline, CDR1 is DFQATT, CDR2 SNEGSKA (reference sequence). The CDR3 covers 13 residues. The germline V and J ends were trimmed by 6 bases and 1 base, with 12 bases remaining between them. CDR3 sequence (DNA): TGCAGTGCAGAGGGGAGGGAGAACACTGAAGCTTTCTTT. Residues: CSAEGRENTEAFF.

The gene calls are TRBV11-2 and TRBJ2-1; D is undetermined. CDR1 is SGHAT, CDR2 FQNNGV, per germline. Deletions cut 0 bases from V and 9 bases from J, with 6 bases between. The CDR3 contains 12 residues. The CDR3, as DNA: TGTGCCAGCAGCTTAGATCGGGTTGAGCAGTTCTTC. It translates to CASSLDRVEQFF.

In its sample, this clonotype was seen a few times. The gene calls are TRBV20-1 and TRBJ1-1; D is unresolved. The germline gives CDR1 DFQATT, CDR2 SNEGSKA (reference sequence). The V end lost 7 bases, the J end lost 0 bases, and 12 bases lay between the germline ends. The CDR3 covers 13 residues. CDR3 DNA: TGCAGTGGGGCGAGGCCGATGAACACTGAAGCTTTCTTT. Its translation: CSGARPMNTEAFF.

This clonotype has more than one count but fewer than ten. V and J are TRBV27 and TRBJ1-1; D is undetermined. Germline loops: CDR1 MNHEY, CDR2 SMNVEV (reference sequence). The CDR3 is made up of 15 amino acids. Trimming took off 6 bases at V and 5 bases at J, with 19 bases between the two ends. The CDR3 here is CASRPAPGLTTEAFF. The CDR3 nucleotides read TGTGCCAGCAGGCCCGCTCCCGGACTGACGACTGAAGCTTTCTTT.

In this sample, this clonotype turned up a few times. The chain has TRBV28 and TRBJ2-1; 8 bases agree with TRBD2. The length of the CDR3 is 14 residues. Germline V gives CDR1 MDHEN, CDR2 SYDVKM. Losses at the gene ends were 3 bases for V and 7 bases for J; bases not matched to a gene: 5. CDR3: CASSFPASGNEQFF. The CDR3 nucleotides are TGTGCCAGCAGTTTTCCGGCTAGCGGGAATGAGCAGTTCTTC.

This chain uses TRBV7-2 with TRBJ2-5; D is unclear. Trimming pared 7 bases from V and 0 bases from J, leaving 12 bases between. The CDR3 is 14 residues long. Germline CDR1 and CDR2: SGHTA and FQGNSA. The CDR3 loop reads CASTSYLYQETQYF. The CDR3 nucleotides are TGTGCCAGCACCTCCTACTTGTACCAAGAGACCCAGTACTTC.

The chain combines TRBV3-1 with TRBJ2-5; no definite D call. Germline CDR1 is LGHDT and CDR2 is YNNKEL (reference sequence). V gave up 3 bases and J gave up 2 bases, with 10 bases separating them. The CDR3 contains 14 residues. CDR3 in amino acids: CASSQGKTQETQYF. In DNA form, the CDR3 reads TGTGCCAGCAGCCAGGGCAAAACGCAAGAGACCCAGTACTTC.

This sequence joins TRBV20-1 and TRBJ2-3, with D perhaps TRBD1 (6 bases). The CDR3 contains 12 residues. V lost 6 bases and J 2 bases, leaving 9 bases between the germline ends. Looked up from germline, CDR1 is DFQATT and CDR2 is SNEGSKA (reference sequence). CDR3 residues: CSAQGFTDTQYF. Here the CDR3 DNA reads TGCAGTGCCCAGGGGTTCACAGATACGCAGTATTTT.

This clonotype was counted between two and nine times. The V gene is TRBV28, the J gene TRBJ2-5; D gene ambiguous. V was pared by 3 bases and J by 2 bases, with 7 bases between. This CDR3 spans 13 amino acids. Germline lookup yields CDR1 MDHEN and CDR2 SYDVKM. The CDR3 DNA is TGTGCCAGCAGTTTTATGGGGCAAGAGACCCAGTACTTC. Protein sequence: CASSFMGQETQYF.

The chain employs TRBV20-1 and TRBJ2-7; 8 bases are a match to TRBD2. CDR3 length: 15 amino acids. The J segment lost 2 bases and the V segment lost 2 bases, leaving 8 bases of the junction unmatched. The germline gives CDR1 DFQATT, CDR2 SNEGSKA (reference sequence). The CDR3 region is CSARLLAAPAYEQYF. The CDR3 region has the DNA TGCAGTGCTAGATTACTAGCGGCACCTGCCTACGAGCAGTACTTC.

J is TRBJ2-1 and V is TRBV15; tentative D call: TRBD1 (7 bases). The CDR3 is made up of 16 amino acids. V was cut by 1 base and J by 4 bases, with 14 bases left in between. Germline V CDR1 and CDR2: LNHNV, YYDKDF (reference sequence). CDR3 nucleotide sequence: TGTGCCACCAGCAGAGGCGGGACAGAGAGTTACAATGAGCAGTTCTTC. It yields the protein CATSRGGTESYNEQFF.

The chain joins TRBV12-3 or TRBV12-4 to TRBJ1-5; 9 nucleotides align to TRBD1. The length of the CDR3 is 16 residues. With 5 bases clipped from V and 0 bases from J, the junction kept 5 bases outside the gene matches. DNA of the CDR3: TGTGCCAGCAGTACGGACAGGGGAGGTAGCAATCAGCCCCAGCATTTT. This codes for CASSTDRGGSNQPQHF.

This clonotype was recorded at least ten times. The J gene is TRBJ1-4, the V gene TRBV29-1, with 9 bases identical to TRBD1. CDR3 size: 14 residues. Per germline, CDR1 SQVTM and CDR2 ANQGSEA. V trimming: 5 bases; J trimming: 8 bases; junction bases outside the gene matches: 9. The CDR3 DNA follows: TGCAGCGTTAGATGGACAGGGGCAACGGAAAAACTGTTTTTT. Translated, it gives CSVRWTGATEKLFF. Drawing the rest from reference TRBV29-1 and TRBJ1-4, the complete variable domain is SAVISQKPSRDICQRGTSLTIQCQVDSQVTMMFWYRQQPGQSLTLIATANQGSEATYESGFVIDKFPISRPNLTFSTLTVSNMSPEDSSIYLCSVRWTGATEKLFFGSGTQLSVL.

The chain recombines TRBV27 with TRBJ2-7; D assignment may be TRBD1 or TRBD2 (5 bases each). Germline assignment: CDR1 MNHEY and CDR2 SMNVEV (reference sequence). The CDR3 is made up of 15 amino acids. V shed 4 bases and J shed 3 bases, with 16 bases lying between them. CDR3 region: CASSYIRDGIYEQYF. The DNA for the CDR3 is TGTGCCAGCAGTTACATCCGGGACGGCATCTACGAGCAGTACTTC.

The rearrangement joins TRBV7-9 to TRBJ2-3; D is uncertain. V was shortened by 6 bases and J by 6 bases, with 13 bases between the two germline ends. Germline loops: CDR1 SEHNR, CDR2 FQNEAQ (reference sequence). CDR3 length: 13 residues. The CDR3 bases are TGTGCCAGCAGATTGGCAGCCGCGGATACGCAGTATTTT. Translated: CASRLAAADTQYF.

The chain couples TRBV7-2 to TRBJ2-1; D is ambiguous. V dropped 3 bases and J dropped 6 bases, with 6 bases sitting between them. The CDR3 is made up of 12 amino acids. The germline gives CDR1 SGHTA, CDR2 FQGNSA. DNA of the CDR3: TGTGCCAGCAGCTTGACACTCAATGAGCAGTTCTTC. This codes for CASSLTLNEQFF.

The chain recombines TRBV24-1 with TRBJ2-7; TRBD2 matches 11 bases. Per the germline V gene, CDR1 is KGHDR and CDR2 is SFDVKD. Losses at the gene ends were 5 bases for V and 0 bases for J; bases not matched to a gene: 8. This CDR3 region has 17 residues. CDR3 residues: CATSVLTSGEVSYEQYF. CDR3 coding DNA: TGTGCCACCAGTGTCCTGACTAGCGGGGAAGTCTCCTACGAGCAGTACTTC.

The chain links TRBV4-3 to TRBJ1-6; D ambiguous. The germline gives CDR1 LGHNA, CDR2 YSLEER. The CDR3 length is 13 residues. The V end was cut by 0 bases, the J end by 9 bases, with 6 bases between. CDR3 bases: TGCGCCAGCAGCCAAGAATGGAGTTCACCCCTCCACTTT. Translating it yields CASSQEWSSPLHF.

The V call is TRBV3-1, the J call TRBJ2-2; 7 bases are a match to TRBD1. This CDR3 spans 14 amino acids. Germline loops: CDR1 LGHDT, CDR2 YNNKEL (reference sequence). The J segment lost 7 bases and the V segment lost 4 bases, leaving 6 bases of the junction unmatched. The CDR3: CASSLQGSGGELFF. Here the CDR3 DNA reads TGTGCCAGCAGCCTACAGGGGTCGGGCGGGGAGCTGTTTTTT.

This clonotype has more than one count but fewer than ten. This rearrangement joins TRBV6-2 or TRBV6-3 to TRBJ2-7; D is uncertain. CDR3 length: 13 amino acids. Trimming pared 5 bases from V and 2 bases from J, leaving 10 bases between. Germline CDR1 is MNHEY and CDR2 is SVGEGT. The CDR3 DNA sequence: TGTGCCAGCAGTGACGGACCTACCTACGAGCAGTACTTC. Its protein is CASSDGPTYEQYF.

The chain uses TRBV7-9 and TRBJ1-2; 10 bases map to TRBD1. Trimming removed 4 bases from V and 2 bases from J; junction bases left unmatched: 4. The CDR3 totals 15 residues. Per the germline V gene, CDR1 is SEHNR and CDR2 is FQNEAQ (reference sequence). The CDR3 is CASSSRTGGNYGYTF. The CDR3 nucleotides read TGTGCCAGCAGCTCTCGGACAGGGGGAAACTATGGCTACACCTTC.

This sequence joins TRBV2 and TRBJ2-2, with D perhaps given as TRBD1 or TRBD2 (5 bases each). Germline assignment: CDR1 SNHLY and CDR2 FYNNEI. The CDR3 loop spans 14 amino acids. V lost 6 bases and J 0 bases, leaving 8 bases between the germline ends. The CDR3 here is CASRGTTNTGELFF. As DNA, the CDR3 is TGTGCCAGCAGGGGGACCACGAACACCGGGGAGCTGTTTTTT.

The J gene is TRBJ2-7, the V gene TRBV6-1, with 7 bases aligning to TRBD2. This CDR3 has 15 amino acids. Germline loops: CDR1 MNHNS, CDR2 SASEGT. V lost 2 bases to trimming and J lost 2 bases; unmatched junction nucleotides: 6. CDR3 amino acids: CASSESAGLPYEQYF. As DNA, the CDR3 is TGTGCCAGCAGTGAATCAGCGGGACTCCCCTACGAGCAGTACTTC.